These 29 T cell receptor beta chains came from one sample sequenced in a study of blood T cells in healthy people across ages. Primed by a sample-barcoded 5' primer and a J-beta primer mix, a second PCR proceeded for 7 to 11 cycles. TCRdb re-analysed the 5' RACE reads in MiXCR, keeping a single row per CDR3 protein. Among 700,000 to 900,000 distinct CDR3 sequences listed, approximately 24% were seen once. The same data also contributed to another study, on T cells of mothers and their children.

Source material: blood. The receptors were sampled from a boy younger than 18 in good health.

The J gene is TRBJ2-7, the V gene TRBV2; the match to TRBD1 covers 8 bases. Germline loops: CDR1 SNHLY, CDR2 FYNNEI. J gave up 5 bases and V 1 base, and 7 bases lay outside the gene matches. This CDR3 spans 15 amino acids. CDR3 amino acids: CASSEGRTGRDEQYF. As DNA, the CDR3 is TGTGCCAGCAGTGAAGGGAGGACAGGGCGCGACGAGCAGTACTTC.

This clonotype has only a few counts. The chain joins TRBV6-6 to TRBJ2-1, with D hard to call. Trimming shortened V by 4 bases and J by 1 base, and 11 bases separated the two germline ends. Germline V gene data show CDR1 as MNHNY and CDR2 as SVGAGI (reference sequence). The length of the CDR3 is 15 residues. This CDR3 reads CASSWTGRSYNEQFF. The CDR3 DNA follows: TGTGCCAGCAGTTGGACCGGTAGATCCTACAATGAGCAGTTCTTC.

Only a few counts were recorded for this clonotype. The rearrangement uses TRBV20-1 and TRBJ2-5, with D perhaps TRBD1 (6 bases). The ends were cut back, 6 bases at V and 2 bases at J, with 10 bases in the middle. This CDR3 comprises 12 residues. Germline-derived CDR1 and CDR2 are DFQATT and SNEGSKA (reference sequence). CDR3 in amino acids: CSALRGQETQYF. CDR3 in DNA: TGCAGTGCCTTGAGGGGGCAAGAGACCCAGTACTTC.

This clonotype was counted at least ten times. The J gene is TRBJ2-5, the V gene TRBV25-1; unclear D gene. V was trimmed by 3 bases and J by 0 bases, leaving 11 bases between them. Germline CDR1 MGHDK, CDR2 SYGVNS. The CDR3 extends over 15 amino acids. The CDR3: CASSDEESDQETQYF. The CDR3 nucleotides are TGTGCCAGCAGTGATGAAGAGTCAGACCAAGAGACCCAGTACTTC.

This clonotype was found a few times. The V and J genes are TRBV12-3 or TRBV12-4 and TRBJ2-5; tentatively, D is TRBD1 (6 bases). The germline V and J ends were trimmed by 5 bases and 5 bases, with 18 bases remaining between them. CDR3 length: 15 amino acids. Here the CDR3 DNA reads TGTGCCAGCAGTCCCGGACAGTCCTTCGGGGAGACCCAGTACTTC. Translated, it gives CASSPGQSFGETQYF.

The rearrangement joins TRBV3-1 to TRBJ2-1; D is uncertain. The CDR3 has 12 residues. The germline gives CDR1 LGHDT, CDR2 YNNKEL (reference sequence). Trimming took off 4 bases at V and 8 bases at J, with 9 bases between the two ends. CDR3 region: CASSRTTYEQFF. CDR3 sequence (DNA): TGTGCCAGCAGCCGCACTACCTATGAGCAGTTCTTC.

Only a few counts were recorded for this clonotype. This chain links TRBV15 with TRBJ1-3; D remains ambiguous. Per germline, CDR1 LNHNV and CDR2 YYDKDF (reference sequence). The length of the CDR3 is 16 residues. V was clipped by 0 bases and J by 3 bases, with 12 bases between them. Here the CDR3 DNA reads TGTGCCACCAGCAGAGATTTTGGTGTTGTTGGAAACACCATATATTTT. It specifies CATSRDFGVVGNTIYF.

The rearrangement links TRBV5-1 to TRBJ2-1; TRBD1 might be the D (5 bases). Between the trimmed V and J ends, which lost 0 bases and 0 bases, there was a span of 7 bases. CDR3 size: 15 residues. Germline CDR1 and CDR2: SGHRS and YFSETQ. CDR3 coding DNA: TGCGCCAGCAGCTTGGTGGGGCCCTCCTACAATGAGCAGTTCTTC. This sequence encodes CASSLVGPSYNEQFF.

The CDR3: CASSQDVLGSYYGYTF. The CDR3 nucleotides read TGTGCCAGCAGCCAAGATGTATTGGGCAGCTACTATGGCTACACCTTC. V and J are TRBV14 and TRBJ1-2, with no clear D. This CDR3 spans 16 amino acids. V lost 0 bases and J 3 bases, leaving 14 bases between the germline ends. In germline, CDR1 is SGHDN, CDR2 FVKESK.

The V gene is TRBV4-2, the J gene TRBJ2-3; 13 nucleotides agree with TRBD2. Losses at the gene ends were 4 bases for V and 4 bases for J; bases not matched to a gene: 8. This CDR3 spans 17 amino acids. Germline CDR1 reads LGHNA; CDR2 reads YNFKEQ. CDR3 nucleotide sequence: TGTGCCAGCAGCCGGACCGGGACTAGCGGGGTCGCAGATACGCAGTATTTT. Translated, it gives CASSRTGTSGVADTQYF.

The chain carries TRBV13 and TRBJ2-7, with D uncertain. The V gene's germline CDR1 is PRHDT and CDR2 FYEKMQ (reference sequence). The V and J ends lost 3 bases and 2 bases respectively, with 11 bases between them. The CDR3 has 14 residues. The CDR3 DNA reads as TGTGCCAGCAGCTTCCGGTCCGAGACCTACGAGCAGTACTTC. This encodes CASSFRSETYEQYF.

The chain has TRBV6-5 and TRBJ2-2, with D maybe TRBD1 (6 bases). Germline V gives CDR1 MNHEY, CDR2 SVGAGI. The V end was cut by 0 bases, the J end by 5 bases, with 13 bases between. This CDR3 spans 16 amino acids. CDR3 DNA sequence: TGTGCCAGCAGTTACTCGATAGGGCAGGGGACCGGGGAGCTGTTTTTT. Translating gives CASSYSIGQGTGELFF.

The chain uses TRBV10-3 and TRBJ2-2; 7 bases fit TRBD2. CDR3 length: 15 amino acids. The junction had 8 bases not matched to a gene; V was cut back by 10 bases and J by 0 bases. Germline CDR1 reads ENHRY; CDR2 reads SYGVKD. The CDR3 DNA is TGTGCCACGAACCAGCGGGACTCGAACACCGGGGAGCTGTTTTTT. It codes for CATNQRDSNTGELFF.

This clonotype was detected only a few times. The chain couples TRBV20-1 to TRBJ2-7; 8 nucleotides match TRBD2. The J call may not be correct, given that the DNA end is closer to TRBJ2-5. Germline V gene sequence: CDR1 DFQATT, CDR2 SNEGSKA (reference sequence). CDR3 length: 13 amino acids. The CDR3 DNA sequence: TGCAGTGCTAGCGGGGGGGCCTTAGAGACCCAGTACTTC. This translates into CSASGGALETQYF.

The chain combines TRBV10-3 with TRBJ1-2; D unresolved. This CDR3 spans 13 amino acids. Trimming took off 9 bases at V and 0 bases at J, with 11 bases between the two ends. Germline V gives CDR1 ENHRY, CDR2 SYGVKD. The CDR3: CAMGSEANYGYTF. The DNA for the CDR3 is TGTGCCATGGGGAGTGAAGCTAACTATGGCTACACCTTC.

The chain carries TRBV15 and TRBJ1-4; D uncertain. The germline V gene encodes CDR1 LNHNV and CDR2 YYDKDF (reference sequence). The CDR3 runs 14 residues. V was cut by 2 bases and J by 8 bases, with 12 bases left in between. The CDR3 nucleotides are TGTGCCACCAGCAGAAATGCCCTGGGGGAAAAACTGTTTTTT. It is translated as CATSRNALGEKLFF.

The gene calls are TRBV29-1 and TRBJ2-5, with 7 positions matching TRBD2. The assigned J gene may be wrong: the sequence end matches TRBJ2-7 better. This CDR3 is built from 12 residues. From germline, CDR1 is SQVTM and CDR2 ANQGSEA. The CDR3 nucleotides read TGCAGCGTTGAAAAGCGGGGTTACGAGCAGTACTTC. Residues: CSVEKRGYEQYF.

The sample holds a few counts of this clonotype. The chain recombines TRBV25-1 with TRBJ2-3; D gene ambiguous. This CDR3 spans 13 amino acids. Germline-derived CDR1 and CDR2 are MGHDK and SYGVNS. V shed 4 bases and J shed 2 bases, with 7 bases lying between them. CDR3 sequence (DNA): TGTGCCAGCAGTGGGGCCAACACAGATACGCAGTATTTT. Protein sequence: CASSGANTDTQYF.

CDR3 sequence (DNA): TGTGCCAGCAGCTTAAGTGGGGGCCAGTCGAGAGATACGCAGTATTTT. This gives the protein CASSLSGGQSRDTQYF. The rearrangement joins TRBV7-3 to TRBJ2-3; D might be TRBD1 (6 bases). Germline V gene data show CDR1 as SGHTA and CDR2 as FQGTGA. The CDR3 consists of 16 residues. Trimming removed 1 base from V and 5 bases from J, with 16 bases in between.

This clonotype was detected a few times. Sequence at one end of the junction differs from germline and may be a read error. This chain links TRBV19 with TRBJ1-1; tentative D call: TRBD1 (5 bases). Germline V CDR1 and CDR2: LNHDA, SQIVND (reference sequence). The CDR3 consists of 13 residues. CDR3 in DNA: TGTGCCAGCTCGGCGGGGGGTGACACTGGAGCTTTCTTT. It is translated as CASSAGGDTGAFF.

The rearrangement links TRBV15 to TRBJ2-6; no clear D gene. CDR1 and CDR2 (germline): LNHNV, YYDKDF (reference sequence). The CDR3 loop spans 13 amino acids. The V end lost 3 bases, the J end lost 2 bases, and 2 bases lay between the germline ends. CDR3 sequence reads: CATSSTGANVLTF. CDR3 nucleotides: TGTGCCACCAGCAGTACTGGGGCCAACGTCCTGACTTTC.

This chain uses TRBV7-9 with TRBJ2-6; D may correspond to TRBD1 or TRBD2 (5 bases each). Between the trimmed V and J ends, which lost 1 base and 4 bases, there was a span of 11 bases. The CDR3 covers 16 residues. In germline, CDR1 is SEHNR, CDR2 FQNEAQ (reference sequence). The CDR3 DNA follows: TGTGCCAGCAGCTTAGGAGGGGCTATGGGGGCCAACGTCCTGACTTTC. Translating it yields CASSLGGAMGANVLTF.

This clonotype appeared a few times. CDR3 in DNA: TGTGCCACCAGCAGAGGGGGGGTGATGAACACTGAAGCTTTCTTT. Translation gives CATSRGGVMNTEAFF. V is TRBV15 and J is TRBJ1-1; D may be TRBD1 (5 bases). Trimming stripped 1 base from V and 0 bases from J, with 9 bases between. CDR3 length equals 15 residues. Germline CDR1 reads LNHNV; CDR2 reads YYDKDF (reference sequence).

On this clonotype itself: One junction end disagrees with the germline gene, perhaps due to a read error. The genes are TRBV5-5 and TRBJ2-1, with D possibly TRBD2 on 6 matching bases. The J call may be in error: the DNA end matches TRBJ2-5 better. Germline lookup yields CDR1 SGHKS and CDR2 YYEKEE (reference sequence). This CDR3 region has 14 residues. CDR3 DNA sequence: TGCGCCAGCAGCCGCGGGATTACGGAAGAGACCCAGTACTTC. Translating it yields CASSRGITEETQYF.

J is TRBJ2-5 and V is TRBV5-5; possibly TRBD2 for D (6 bases). The length of the CDR3 is 14 residues. Trimming removed 4 bases at V and 3 bases at J, with 13 bases between. Germline V gene sequence: CDR1 SGHKS, CDR2 YYEKEE (reference sequence). CDR3 DNA sequence: TGTGCCAGCAGCCCGGAGGGGACGGAAGAGACCCAGTACTTC. Protein product: CASSPEGTEETQYF.

This clonotype was picked up a small number of times. The chain combines TRBV6-6 with TRBJ1-5; D gene unclear. Trimming took off 6 bases at V and 0 bases at J, with 9 bases between the two ends. Germline CDR1 reads MNHNY; CDR2 reads SVGAGI (reference sequence). This CDR3 region has 14 residues. This CDR3 reads CASRPAYSNQPQHF. The CDR3 DNA is TGTGCCAGCAGGCCGGCTTATAGCAATCAGCCCCAGCATTTT.

The V gene is TRBV5-6, the J gene TRBJ2-1; 9 bases agree with TRBD1. Unmatched junction bases numbered 9, after V lost 0 bases and J lost 5 bases. Germline values: CDR1 SGHDT, CDR2 YYEEEE. CDR3 length: 17 amino acids. In DNA form, the CDR3 reads TGTGCCAGCAGCTTGGTTGGGACAGGGACCCTCGACAATGAGCAGTTCTTC. It is translated as CASSLVGTGTLDNEQFF.

This clonotype was found a few times. The rearrangement joins TRBV11-2 to TRBJ1-1; possible D gene TRBD1, 5 bases. Trimming took 4 bases from V and 5 from J, leaving 11 bases between them. The CDR3 length is 13 residues. Per the germline V gene, CDR1 is SGHAT and CDR2 is FQNNGV. The CDR3 sequence is CASSSRGRTEAFF. The CDR3, as DNA: TGTGCCAGCAGCTCGAGGGGAAGGACTGAAGCTTTCTTT. Complete variable domain (other parts from reference TRBV11-2 and TRBJ1-1): EAGVAQSPRYKIIEKRQSVAFWCNPISGHATLYWYQQILGQGPKLLIQFQNNGVVDDSQLPKDRFSAERLKGVDSTLKIQPAKLEDSAVYLCASSSRGRTEAFFGQGTRLTVV.

V is TRBV4-1 and J is TRBJ2-5; D not certain. The DNA end is more similar to TRBJ2-7, so the J call may be wrong. The CDR3 totals 12 residues. Germline V gene data show CDR1 as MGHRA and CDR2 as YSYEKL. The CDR3 coding sequence is TGCGCCAGCAGCCAACTAGGTTACGAGCAGTACTTC. Translating it yields CASSQLGYEQYF.